This T cell receptor (beta chain) was captured in a study of T cell repertoires in cytomegalovirus infection. Study at large: Public TCR beta signatures provided an indication of both CMV infection and a matching HLA type.

TCRdb recomputed calls from the reads with MiXCR, one row per CDR3 protein. The sample includes hundreds of thousands of distinct CDR3 sequences, roughly 30% of them seen just once. About this clonotype: Its antigen is undetermined.

The CDR3 runs 12 residues. The V gene lost 4 bases and the J gene lost 3 bases, with 8 bases spanning the gap. Germline V gene sequence: CDR1 SQVTM, CDR2 ANQGSEA. The sample here was cultured CD8+ T cells from PBMCs, taken from culture after CMV antigen stimulation. This rearrangement joins TRBV29-1 to TRBJ2-3; D gene ambiguous. This clonotype was obtained from a human donor in good health (CMV status not recorded). Some clones in this sample may be carry-over from other donors' samples. The DNA of the CDR3 is TGCAGCGTTGTTAGCAGAACAGATACGCAGTATTTT. Protein product: CSVVSRTDTQYF.